This TCR beta chain originates from a study of T cells in localized non-small cell lung cancer. Overall study findings and caveats: Highest T cell clonality was seen in uninvolved adjacent lung, surpassing that measured in tumor. A median approximately 57 of the top 100 tumor clones appeared in adjacent lung. Because sequencing included only one region (of the tumor), heterogeneity remains possible.

CDR1 MNHGY and CDR2 SAAAGT come from the germline V gene. The CDR3 runs 16 residues. Trimming at V came to 5 bases and at J to 4 bases, leaving 10 bases not matched to a gene. Points on this clone: Its target is unknown.

Adjacent lung, free of atypia, was sampled at least 2 cm from the tumor margin. Measured with immunoSEQ multiplex PCR; TCRdb has only the in-frame clones, and not every one. The sample has 1,500 to 2,000 clones; around a quarter are singletons. The TCR originated in a female donor over 55 with stage I squamous cell lung carcinoma. The chain recombines TRBV6-8 with TRBJ1-1; 10 nucleotides line up with TRBD1. Sequencing used normal lung tissue next to the tumor, obtained before any cancer treatment. CDR3 amino acids: CASSGDRGWVFTEAFF. The CDR3 nucleotides are TGTGCCAGCAGTGGGGACAGGGGTTGGGTCTTCACTGAAGCTTTCTTT.